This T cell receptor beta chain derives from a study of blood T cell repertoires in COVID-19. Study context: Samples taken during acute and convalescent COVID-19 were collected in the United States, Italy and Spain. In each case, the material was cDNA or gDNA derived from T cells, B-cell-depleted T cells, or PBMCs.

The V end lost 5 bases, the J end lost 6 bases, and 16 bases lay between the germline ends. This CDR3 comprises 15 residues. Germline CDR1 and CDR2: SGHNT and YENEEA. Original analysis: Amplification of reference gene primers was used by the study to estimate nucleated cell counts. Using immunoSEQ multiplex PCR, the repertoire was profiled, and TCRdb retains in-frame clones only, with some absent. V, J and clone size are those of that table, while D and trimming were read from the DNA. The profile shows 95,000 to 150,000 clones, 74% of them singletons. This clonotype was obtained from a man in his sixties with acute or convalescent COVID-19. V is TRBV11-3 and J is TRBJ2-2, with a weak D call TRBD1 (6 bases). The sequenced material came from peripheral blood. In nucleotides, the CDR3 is TGTGCCAGCAGCCATTTAACAGGGTTGTCCGGGGAGCTGTTTTTT. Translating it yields CASSHLTGLSGELFF.